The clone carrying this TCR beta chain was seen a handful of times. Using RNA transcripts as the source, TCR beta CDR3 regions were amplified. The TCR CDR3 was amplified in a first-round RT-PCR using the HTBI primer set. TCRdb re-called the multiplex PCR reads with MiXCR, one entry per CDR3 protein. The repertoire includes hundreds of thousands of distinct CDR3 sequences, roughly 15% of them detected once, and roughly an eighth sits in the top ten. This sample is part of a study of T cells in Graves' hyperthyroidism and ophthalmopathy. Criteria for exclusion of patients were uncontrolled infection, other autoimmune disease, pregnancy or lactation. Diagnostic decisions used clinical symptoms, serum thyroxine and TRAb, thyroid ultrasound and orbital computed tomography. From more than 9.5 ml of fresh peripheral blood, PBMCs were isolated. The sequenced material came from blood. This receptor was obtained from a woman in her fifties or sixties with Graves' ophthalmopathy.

The CDR3 bases are TGTGCCAGCAGCGTAGGGGCGGGAACCTCAGAAGCTTTCTTT. As protein: CASSVGAGTSEAFF. J is TRBJ1-1 and V is TRBV9, with D unclear. The ends were cut back, 0 bases at V and 8 bases at J, with 14 bases in the middle. Germline CDR1 SGDLS, CDR2 YYNGEE. This CDR3 region has 14 residues.